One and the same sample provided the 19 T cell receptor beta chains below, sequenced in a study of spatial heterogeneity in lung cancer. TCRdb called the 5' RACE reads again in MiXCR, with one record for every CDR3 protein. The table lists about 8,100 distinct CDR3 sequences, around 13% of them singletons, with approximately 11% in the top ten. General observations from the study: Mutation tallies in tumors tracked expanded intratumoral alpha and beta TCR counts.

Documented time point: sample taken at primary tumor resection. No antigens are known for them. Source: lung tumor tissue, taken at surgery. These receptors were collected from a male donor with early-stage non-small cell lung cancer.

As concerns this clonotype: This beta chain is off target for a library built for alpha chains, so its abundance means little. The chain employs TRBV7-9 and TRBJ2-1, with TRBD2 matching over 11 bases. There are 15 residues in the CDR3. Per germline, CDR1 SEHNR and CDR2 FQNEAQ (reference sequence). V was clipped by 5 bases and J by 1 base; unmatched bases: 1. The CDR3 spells CASSRLAGSYNEQFF. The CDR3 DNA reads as TGTGCCAGCAGCCGACTAGCGGGATCCTACAATGAGCAGTTCTTC.

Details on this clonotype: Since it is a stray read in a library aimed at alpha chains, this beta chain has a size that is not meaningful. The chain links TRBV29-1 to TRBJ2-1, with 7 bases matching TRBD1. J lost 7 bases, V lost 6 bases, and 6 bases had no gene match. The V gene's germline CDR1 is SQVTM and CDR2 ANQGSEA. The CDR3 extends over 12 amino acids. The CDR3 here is CSVDRERNEQFF. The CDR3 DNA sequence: TGCAGCGTCGACAGGGAAAGGAATGAGCAGTTCTTC.

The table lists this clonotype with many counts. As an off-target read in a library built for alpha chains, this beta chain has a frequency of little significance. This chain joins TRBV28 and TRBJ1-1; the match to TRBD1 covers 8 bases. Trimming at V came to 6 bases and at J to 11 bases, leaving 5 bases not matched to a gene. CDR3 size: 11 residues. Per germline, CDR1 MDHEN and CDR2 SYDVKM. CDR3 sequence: CASSLRQGAFF. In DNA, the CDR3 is TGTGCCAGCAGCCTAAGACAGGGGGCTTTCTTT.

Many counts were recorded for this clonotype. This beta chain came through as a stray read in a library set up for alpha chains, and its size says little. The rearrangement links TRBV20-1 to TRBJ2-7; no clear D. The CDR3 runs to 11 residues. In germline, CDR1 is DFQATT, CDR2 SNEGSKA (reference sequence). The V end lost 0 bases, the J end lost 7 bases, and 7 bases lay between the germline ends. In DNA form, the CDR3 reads TGCAGTGCTAGAGATCTGGGGGAGCAGTACTTC. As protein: CSARDLGEQYF.

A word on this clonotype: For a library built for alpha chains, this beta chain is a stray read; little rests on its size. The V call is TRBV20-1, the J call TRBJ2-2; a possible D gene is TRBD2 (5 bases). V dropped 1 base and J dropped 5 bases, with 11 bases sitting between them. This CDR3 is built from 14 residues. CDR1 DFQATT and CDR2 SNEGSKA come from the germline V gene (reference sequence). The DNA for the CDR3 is TGCAGTGCTAGAGTTACCCGGGGAACCGGGGAGCTGTTTTTT. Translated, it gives CSARVTRGTGELFF.

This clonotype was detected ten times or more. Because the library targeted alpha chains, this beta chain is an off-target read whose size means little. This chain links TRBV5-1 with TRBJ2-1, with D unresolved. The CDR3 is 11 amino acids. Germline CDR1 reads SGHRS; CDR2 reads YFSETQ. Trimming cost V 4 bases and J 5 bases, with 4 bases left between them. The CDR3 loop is CASSINNEQFF. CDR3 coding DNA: TGCGCCAGCAGCATCAACAATGAGCAGTTCTTC.

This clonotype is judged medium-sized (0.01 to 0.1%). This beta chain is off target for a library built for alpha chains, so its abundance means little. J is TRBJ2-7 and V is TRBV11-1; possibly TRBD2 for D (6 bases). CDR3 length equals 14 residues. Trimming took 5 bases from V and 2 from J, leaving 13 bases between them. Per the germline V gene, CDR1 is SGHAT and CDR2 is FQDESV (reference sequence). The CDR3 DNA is TGTGCCAGCAGCCCGGAGGGAGGACCCTACGAGCAGTACTTC. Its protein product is CASSPEGGPYEQYF.

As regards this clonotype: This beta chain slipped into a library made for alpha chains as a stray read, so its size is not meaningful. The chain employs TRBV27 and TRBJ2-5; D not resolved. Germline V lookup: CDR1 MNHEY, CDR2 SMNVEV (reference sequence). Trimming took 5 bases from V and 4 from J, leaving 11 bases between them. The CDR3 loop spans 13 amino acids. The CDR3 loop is CASSVDPRETQYF. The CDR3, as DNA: TGTGCCAGCAGTGTTGACCCTCGAGAGACCCAGTACTTC.

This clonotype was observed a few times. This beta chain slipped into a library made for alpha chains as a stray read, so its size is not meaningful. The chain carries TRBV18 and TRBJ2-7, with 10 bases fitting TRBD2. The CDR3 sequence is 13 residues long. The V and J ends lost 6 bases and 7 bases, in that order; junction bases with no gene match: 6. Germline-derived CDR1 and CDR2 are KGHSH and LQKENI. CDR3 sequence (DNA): TGTGCCAGCTCCCCTAGCGGGAGTAAAGAGCAGTACTTC. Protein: CASSPSGSKEQYF.

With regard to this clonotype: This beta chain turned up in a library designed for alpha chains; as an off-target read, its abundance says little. The DNA of the CDR3 is TGCGCCAGCACCGGACAGGACCCTAACACAGATACGCAGTATTTT. This sequence encodes CASTGQDPNTDTQYF. The chain joins TRBV10-2 to TRBJ2-3, with 7 bases lining up with TRBD1. Germline V gene sequence: CDR1 WSHSY, CDR2 SAAADI. The CDR3 is 15 residues long. V trimming: 7 bases; J trimming: 2 bases; junction bases outside the gene matches: 9.

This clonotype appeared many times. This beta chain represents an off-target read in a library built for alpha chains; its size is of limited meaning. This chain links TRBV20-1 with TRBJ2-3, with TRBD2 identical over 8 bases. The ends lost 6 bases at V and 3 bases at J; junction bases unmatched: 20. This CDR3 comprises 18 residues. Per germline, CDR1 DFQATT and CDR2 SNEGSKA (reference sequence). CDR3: CSAPGPPGGPGGTDTQYF. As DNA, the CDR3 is TGCAGTGCGCCGGGCCCTCCGGGAGGGCCGGGGGGAACAGATACGCAGTATTTT.

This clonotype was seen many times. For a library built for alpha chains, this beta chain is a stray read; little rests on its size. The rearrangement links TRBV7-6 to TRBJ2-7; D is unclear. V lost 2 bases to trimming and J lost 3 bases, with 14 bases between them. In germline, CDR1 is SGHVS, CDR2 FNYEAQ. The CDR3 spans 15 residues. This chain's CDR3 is CASSLSGPLGYEQYF. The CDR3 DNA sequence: TGTGCCAGCAGCTTATCGGGCCCCCTCGGCTACGAGCAGTACTTC.

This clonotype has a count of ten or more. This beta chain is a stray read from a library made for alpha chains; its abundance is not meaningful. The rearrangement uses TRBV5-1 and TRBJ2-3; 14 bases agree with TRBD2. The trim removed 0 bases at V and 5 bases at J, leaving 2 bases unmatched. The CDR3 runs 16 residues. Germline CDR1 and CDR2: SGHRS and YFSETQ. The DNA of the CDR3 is TGCGCCAGCAGCTTGGGGGGACTAGCGGGAGTAGATACGCAGTATTTT. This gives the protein CASSLGGLAGVDTQYF.

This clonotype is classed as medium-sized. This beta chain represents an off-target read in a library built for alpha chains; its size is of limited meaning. CDR3 sequence reads: CSAADSNTEAFF. CDR3 nucleotide sequence: TGCAGTGCTGCAGACAGTAACACTGAAGCTTTCTTT. The genes are TRBV20-1 and TRBJ1-1, with TRBD1 as a possible D gene (5 bases). Trimming left V 5 bases short and J 2 bases short, with 9 bases between. This CDR3 comprises 12 residues. Germline CDR1 and CDR2: DFQATT and SNEGSKA (reference sequence).

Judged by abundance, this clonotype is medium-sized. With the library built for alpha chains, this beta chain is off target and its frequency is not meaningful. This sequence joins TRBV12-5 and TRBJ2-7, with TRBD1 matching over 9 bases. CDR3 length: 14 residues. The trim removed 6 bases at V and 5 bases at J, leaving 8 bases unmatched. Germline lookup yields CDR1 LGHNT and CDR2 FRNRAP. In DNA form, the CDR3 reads TGTGCTAGTGGGCAGACAGGGGGGACGAACGAGCAGTACTTC. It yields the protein CASGQTGGTNEQYF.

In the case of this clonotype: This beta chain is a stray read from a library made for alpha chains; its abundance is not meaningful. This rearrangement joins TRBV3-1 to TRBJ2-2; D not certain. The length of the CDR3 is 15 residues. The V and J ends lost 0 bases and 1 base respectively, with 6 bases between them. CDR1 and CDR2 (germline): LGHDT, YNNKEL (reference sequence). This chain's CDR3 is CASSQDLLNTGELFF. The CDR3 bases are TGTGCCAGCAGCCAAGATCTCTTGAACACCGGGGAGCTGTTTTTT.

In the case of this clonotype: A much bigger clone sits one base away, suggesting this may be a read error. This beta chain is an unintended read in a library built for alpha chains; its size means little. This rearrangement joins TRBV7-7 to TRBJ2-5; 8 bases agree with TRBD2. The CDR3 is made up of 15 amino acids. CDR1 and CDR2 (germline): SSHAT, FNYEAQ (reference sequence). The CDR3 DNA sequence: TGTGCTAGCAGCTTGGCTAGCGGGCCACAAGAGACCAAGTACTTC. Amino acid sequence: CASSLASGPQETKYF. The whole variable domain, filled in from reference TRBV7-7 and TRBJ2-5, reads GAGVSQSPRYKVTKRGQDVTLRCDPISSHATLYWYQQALGQGPEFLTYFNYEAQPDKSGLPSDRFSAERPEGSISTLTIQRTEQRDSAMYRCASSLASGPQETKYFGPGTRLLVL.

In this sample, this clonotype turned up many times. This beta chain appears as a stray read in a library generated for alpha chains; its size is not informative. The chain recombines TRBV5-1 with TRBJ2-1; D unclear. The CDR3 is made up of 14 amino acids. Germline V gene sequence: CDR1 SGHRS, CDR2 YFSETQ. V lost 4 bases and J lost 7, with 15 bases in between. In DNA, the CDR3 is TGCGCCAGCAGCGGACCCCCCGTTGGGAATGAGCAGTTCTTC. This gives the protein CASSGPPVGNEQFF.

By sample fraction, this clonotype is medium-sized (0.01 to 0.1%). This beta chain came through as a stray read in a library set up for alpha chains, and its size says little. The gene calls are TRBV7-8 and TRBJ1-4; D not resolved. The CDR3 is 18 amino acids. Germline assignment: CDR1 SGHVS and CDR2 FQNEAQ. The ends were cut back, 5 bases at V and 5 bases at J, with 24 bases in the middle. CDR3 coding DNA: TGTGCCAGCAGCCCATTTAGGGTCGGACCCAAAGGGAATGAAAAACTGTTTTTT. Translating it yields CASSPFRVGPKGNEKLFF. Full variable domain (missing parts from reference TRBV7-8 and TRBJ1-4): GAGVSQSPRYKVAKRGQDVALRCDPISGHVSLFWYQQALGQGPEFLTYFQNEAQLDKSGLPSDRFFAERPEGSVSTLKIQRTQQEDSAVYLCASSPFRVGPKGNEKLFFGSGTQLSVL.